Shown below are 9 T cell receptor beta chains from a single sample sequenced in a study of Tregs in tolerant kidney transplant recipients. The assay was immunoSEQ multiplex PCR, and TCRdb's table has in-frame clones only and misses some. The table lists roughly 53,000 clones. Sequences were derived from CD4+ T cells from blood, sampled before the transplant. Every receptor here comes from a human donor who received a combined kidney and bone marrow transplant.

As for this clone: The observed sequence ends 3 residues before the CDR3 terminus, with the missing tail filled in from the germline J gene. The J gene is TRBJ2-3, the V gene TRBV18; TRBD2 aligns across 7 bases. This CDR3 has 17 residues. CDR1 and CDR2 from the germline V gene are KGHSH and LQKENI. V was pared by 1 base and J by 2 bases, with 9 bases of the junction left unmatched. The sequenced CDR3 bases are TGTGCCAGCTCACCACTTGCCGGGACTAAGAACACAGATACG. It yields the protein CASSPLAGTKNTDT. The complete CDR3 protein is CASSPLAGTKNTDTQYF.

The sequenced part of the CDR3 DNA is TGTGCCAGCAGCTCTGACAGGCTGGCCACTGAA. This encodes CASSSDRLATE. The CDR3 reads in full as CASSSDRLATEAFF. This chain links TRBV7-6 with TRBJ1-1; D perhaps matches TRBD1 (6 bases). The read ends 3 residues before the CDR3 terminus; that terminus is restored from the germline J gene. The CDR3 spans 14 residues. V was clipped by 4 bases and J by 4 bases, with 13 bases between them. The germline CDR1 and CDR2 sequences are SGHVS and FNYEAQ.

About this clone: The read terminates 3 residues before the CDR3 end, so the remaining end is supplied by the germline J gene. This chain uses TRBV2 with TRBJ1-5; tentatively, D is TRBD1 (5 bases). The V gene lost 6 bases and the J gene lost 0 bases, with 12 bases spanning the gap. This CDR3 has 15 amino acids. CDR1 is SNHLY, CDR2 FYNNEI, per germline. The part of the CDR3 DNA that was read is TGTGCCAGCAGGTCCCAGGGTAATAGCAATCAGCCC. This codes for CASRSQGNSNQP. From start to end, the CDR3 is CASRSQGNSNQPQHF.

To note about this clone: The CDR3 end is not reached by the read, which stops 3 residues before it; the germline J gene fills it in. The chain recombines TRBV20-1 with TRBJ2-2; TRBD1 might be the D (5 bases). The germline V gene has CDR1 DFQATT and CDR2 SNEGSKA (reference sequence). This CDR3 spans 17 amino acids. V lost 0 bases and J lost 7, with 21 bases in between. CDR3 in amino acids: CSAREGPGVFNYGELFF. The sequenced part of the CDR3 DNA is TGCAGTGCTAGAGAGGGGCCTGGCGTCTTCAATTACGGGGAG.

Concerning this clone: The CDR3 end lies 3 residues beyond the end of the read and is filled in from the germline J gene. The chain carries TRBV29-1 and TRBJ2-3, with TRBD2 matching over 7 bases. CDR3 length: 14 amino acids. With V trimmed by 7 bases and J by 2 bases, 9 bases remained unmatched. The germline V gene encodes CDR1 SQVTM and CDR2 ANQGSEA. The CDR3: CSASGTRNTDTQYF. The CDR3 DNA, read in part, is TGCAGCGCGAGCGGGACCCGGAACACAGATACG.

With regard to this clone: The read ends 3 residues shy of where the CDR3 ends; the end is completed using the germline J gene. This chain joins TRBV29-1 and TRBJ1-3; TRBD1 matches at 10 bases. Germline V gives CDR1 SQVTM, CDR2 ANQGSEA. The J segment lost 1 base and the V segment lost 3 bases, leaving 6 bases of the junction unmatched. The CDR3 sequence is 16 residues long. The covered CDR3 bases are TGCAGCGTTGAGGGGACAGGGGCCCGATCTGGAAACACC. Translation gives CSVEGTGARSGNT. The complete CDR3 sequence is CSVEGTGARSGNTIYF.

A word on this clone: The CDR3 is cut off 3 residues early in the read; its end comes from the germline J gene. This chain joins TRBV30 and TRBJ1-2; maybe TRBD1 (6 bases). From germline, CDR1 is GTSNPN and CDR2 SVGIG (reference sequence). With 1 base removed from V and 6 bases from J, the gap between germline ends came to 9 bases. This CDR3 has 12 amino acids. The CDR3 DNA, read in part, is TGTGCCTGGAGTGACAGGGTACATGGC. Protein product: CAWSDRVHG. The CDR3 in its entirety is CAWSDRVHGYTF. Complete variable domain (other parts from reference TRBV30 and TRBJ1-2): SQTIHQWPATLVQPVGSPLSLECTVEGTSNPNLYWYRQAAGRGLQLLFYSVGIGQISSEVPQNLSASRPQDRQFILSSKKLLLSDSGFYLCAWSDRVHGYTFGSGTRLTVV.

Partial CDR3 DNA: TGTGCCAGCGTGGCAGGGGTGGGCAATCAGCCC. Residues: CASVAGVGNQP. The whole CDR3 sequence is CASVAGVGNQPQHF. The rearrangement links TRBV7-9 to TRBJ1-5; weak D call: TRBD1 (6 bases). The sequenced fragment ends 3 residues before the CDR3 boundary, so the rest is inferred from the germline J gene. Germline V gives CDR1 SEHNR, CDR2 FQNEAQ (reference sequence). Trimming shortened V by 8 bases and J by 2 bases, and 13 bases separated the two germline ends. The CDR3 runs 14 residues.

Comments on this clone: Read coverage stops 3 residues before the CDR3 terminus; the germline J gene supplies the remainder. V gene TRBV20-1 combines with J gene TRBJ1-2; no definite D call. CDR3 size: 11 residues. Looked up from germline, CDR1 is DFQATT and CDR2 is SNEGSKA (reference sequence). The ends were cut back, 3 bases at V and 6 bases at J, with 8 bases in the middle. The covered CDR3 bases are TGCAGTGCTAGGGGCAGTAATGGC. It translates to CSARGSNG. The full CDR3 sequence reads CSARGSNGYTF.